This is a list of T cell receptor beta chains from one sample in a study of beta chain features in type 1 diabetes. Clones were read by immunoSEQ multiplex PCR, and TCRdb kept only the in-frame ones, dropping some. The data hold around 690,000 clones, with roughly 12% observed a single time. Specimen: naive CD4+ T cells from blood. The receptor source for this set is a man aged 25 to 40 with type 1 diabetes. Both conserved end residues are part of each CDR3. A D gene is named only where the DNA matches it firmly. Rows give clone size only sometimes, using once, few, many, or a class for an expanded clone.

d_gene	v_gene	abundance	j_gene	CDR3nt	CDR3aa
-	TRBV29-1	few	TRBJ2-3	TGCAGCGGAGAGGGCACCGCAGATACGCAGTATTTT	CSGEGTADTQYF
-	TRBV19	-	TRBJ1-2	TGTGCCAGTAGTACGGAGGAGATCTATGGCTACACCTTC	CASSTEEIYGYTF
TRBD1	TRBV7-9	few	TRBJ1-2	TGTGCCAGCAGCATCGCGACAGGGGTTCAATATGGCTACACCTTC	CASSIATGVQYGYTF
-	TRBV11-2	-	TRBJ2-5	TGTGCCAGCAGCTTACACCGCCAGCATCAAGAGACCCAGTACTTC	CASSLHRQHQETQYF
-	TRBV6-5	once	TRBJ1-3	TGTGCCAGCAGTTACTCTCACCAGGTCTCTGGAAACACCATATATTTT	CASSYSHQVSGNTIYF
-	TRBV6-1	-	TRBJ2-3	TGTGCCAGCAGTGAAGAGTTGCGCCCCTTTGGGTATTTT	CASSEELRPFGYF
TRBD2	TRBV9	-	TRBJ2-3	TGTGCCAGCAGCGTCTCAGCGGGGGGTCACACAGATACGCAGTATTTT	CASSVSAGGHTDTQYF
TRBD1	TRBV7-9	-	TRBJ1-1	TGTGCCAGCAGCTCCGGGACAGGGGGCTATACTGAAGCTTTCTTT	CASSSGTGGYTEAFF
TRBD1	TRBV28	-	TRBJ2-3	TGTGCCGCGAGAGCCTCGACAGGGATCGGAGATACGCAGTATTTT	CAARASTGIGDTQYF
-	TRBV5-1	-	TRBJ2-2	TGCGCCAGCAGCTTGGGGGCTTTGGGACCCAACACCGGGGAGCTGTTTTTT	CASSLGALGPNTGELFF
-	TRBV14	few	TRBJ2-7	TGTGCCAGCAGCCAAGGGTCATACAGGACCTCCTACGAGCAGTACTTC	CASSQGSYRTSYEQYF
-	TRBV4-3	few	TRBJ2-5	TGCGCCAGCAGCCAAGACGTACGTGACACGCACGGAGAGACCCAGTACTTC	CASSQDVRDTHGETQYF
-	TRBV5-1	-	TRBJ1-5	TGCGCCAGCAGCTTGGTGGGGGCCGGCAATCAGCCCCAGCATTTT	CASSLVGAGNQPQHF
TRBD1	TRBV11-3	few	TRBJ1-2	TGTGCCAGCAGCTCTAGACAGGGCGGCAGCTATGGCTACACCTTC	CASSSRQGGSYGYTF
TRBD2	TRBV7-2	-	TRBJ2-3	TGTGCCAGCAGCTTCAACGGACTAGCGGGGACCTCCACAGATACGCAGTATTTT	CASSFNGLAGTSTDTQYF
TRBD1	TRBV25-1	-	TRBJ2-3	TGTGCCAGCCCAATGGTAGGGGGCCAAGATACGCAGTATTTT	CASPMVGGQDTQYF
-	TRBV7-2	few	TRBJ2-5	TGTGCCAGCAGCTTACTCGCTGGACCCCAAGAGACCCAGTACTTC	CASSLLAGPQETQYF
-	TRBV28	-	TRBJ1-2	TGTGCCAGCAGTTTAATGCGCTATGGCTACACCTTC	CASSLMRYGYTF
-	TRBV14	-	TRBJ2-1	TGTGCCAGCAGCCCCAGGGCGGATGAGCAGTTCTTC	CASSPRADEQFF
TRBD1	TRBV2	few	TRBJ1-5	TGTGCCAGCAGGGTGGGGACAGGGGAGGGACAGCCCCAGCATTTT	CASRVGTGEGQPQHF
TRBD1	TRBV7-7	-	TRBJ2-3	TGTGCTAGCAGCGCGGGACAGGGGAGCCCAGATACGCAGTATTTT	CASSAGQGSPDTQYF
-	TRBV19	few	TRBJ1-1	TGTGCCAGTAGTTGGAGCCAGGGAGAAGAAGCTTTCTTT	CASSWSQGEEAFF
-	TRBV23-1	few	TRBJ1-6	TGCGCCAGCAGTCAAAAGGGACGGCGAAATTCACCCCTCCACTTT	CASSQKGRRNSPLHF
-	TRBV18	-	TRBJ2-1	TGTGCCAGCTCACCCACTAGAAACAATGAGCAGTTCTTC	CASSPTRNNEQFF
-	TRBV7-3	few	TRBJ2-2	TGTGCCAGCAGCTTGGCGAGGTCCGGGGAGCTGTTTTTT	CASSLARSGELFF
-	TRBV7-8	-	TRBJ1-3	TGTGCCAGCAGCGAGGGGGGCTCTGGAAACACCATATATTTT	CASSEGGSGNTIYF
-	TRBV7-9	few	TRBJ2-5	TGTGCCAGCAGCCCCTGGACGGGACAAGAGACCCAGTACTTC	CASSPWTGQETQYF
TRBD1	TRBV28	-	TRBJ1-2	TGTGCCAGCAGTTTATCGGACAGGGGTGGGACTGGAGATGGCTACACCTTC	CASSLSDRGGTGDGYTF
-	TRBV20-1	-	TRBJ2-7	TGCAGTGCACGACAGGACGAGCAGTACTTC	CSARQDEQYF
-	TRBV9	few	TRBJ2-1	TGTGCCAGCAGCGTAGAAGGTGAGCAGTTCTTC	CASSVEGEQFF
TRBD1	TRBV30	-	TRBJ1-2	TGTGCCTGGTTTACAGGGGCCTCCTATGGCTACACCTTC	CAWFTGASYGYTF
-	TRBV30	few	TRBJ2-6	TGTGCCTGGAGTGTACGGGTCTTTTTCTCTGGGGCCAACGTCCTGACTTTC	CAWSVRVFFSGANVLTF
-	TRBV5-4	few	TRBJ2-5	TGTGCCAGCAGCAAAACTTCAACGCAAGAGACCCAGTACTTC	CASSKTSTQETQYF
-	TRBV6-5	-	TRBJ2-7	TGTGCCAGCAGTGAAGGGACCTCAAACTACGAGCAGTACTTC	CASSEGTSNYEQYF
-	TRBV7-2	-	TRBJ2-5	TGTGCCAGCAGCTTAGTTCCCCAAATGTACCAAGAGACCCAGTACTTC	CASSLVPQMYQETQYF
-	TRBV7-9	-	TRBJ2-1	TGTGCCAGCAGCCAAGACATTAAGGGACTGTACAATGAGCAGTTCTTC	CASSQDIKGLYNEQFF
TRBD2	TRBV7-6	few	TRBJ2-3	TGTGCCAGCAGCGCCGGGACTAGCGGGGGGTCGGATACGCAGTATTTT	CASSAGTSGGSDTQYF
-	TRBV6-5	-	TRBJ2-7	TGTGCCAGCAGTTACTCAGTCAAGGGCAACGAGCAGTACTTC	CASSYSVKGNEQYF
-	TRBV11-2	-	TRBJ2-3	TGTGCCAGCAGCTCCCACAGGGAGGATACGCAGTATTTT	CASSSHREDTQYF
TRBD1	TRBV6-1	-	TRBJ2-1	TGTGCCAGCAGTGGAATGACAGGGTCCTACAATGAGCAGTTCTTC	CASSGMTGSYNEQFF